This T cell receptor beta chain is drawn from a study of shared clonotypes between healthy human individuals. It was across several immunoSEQ plates that each subset's genomic DNA was evenly split. Unsorted PBMC DNA was sequenced on ten immunoSEQ deep assay plates. The assay was immunoSEQ multiplex PCR, and TCRdb's table has in-frame clones only and misses some. Of about 520,000 clones listed, over 70% are singletons. The CDR3 is 14 amino acids. V trimming: 2 bases; J trimming: 7 bases; junction bases outside the gene matches: 7. Germline loops: CDR1 MNHEY, CDR2 SVGAGI. Sample: PBMCs. The sequence was obtained from a woman between 40 and 50 years old in good health. Some clones in this sample may be carry-over from other donors' samples. The V gene is TRBV6-5, the J gene TRBJ1-2, with 7 positions matching TRBD1. DNA of the CDR3: TGTGCCAGCAGTTACCTAGACAGGGAGGTTGGCTACACCTTC. Amino acids: CASSYLDREVGYTF.